This T cell receptor (beta chain) was sequenced for a study of blood T cells in healthy people across ages. The CDR3 loop spans 15 amino acids. V gave up 4 bases and J gave up 2 bases; unmatched junction bases: 7. Germline loops: CDR1 SGHAT, CDR2 FQNNGV. Findings and caveats of the study: Naive CD4+ cell counts and diversity both ran higher in long-lived than in aged donors.

PCR was performed a second time for about 7 to 12 cycles using a sample-barcoded 5' primer and a J-beta primer mix. TCRdb ran MiXCR on the 5' RACE reads and lists one entry per CDR3 protein. The sample carries 1.5 million to 1.8 million distinct CDR3 sequences, approximately 39% recorded once. This clonotype came up a few times. No antigen is known for it. This sequence originates from a woman under 30 in good health. This sequence joins TRBV11-2 and TRBJ1-2, with 7 bases matching TRBD1. Sequencing was done on a sample of blood. The CDR3 nucleotides are TGTGCCAGCAGCTCACTGGGCAGGGGGAACTATGGCTACACCTTC. Amino acids: CASSSLGRGNYGYTF. The whole variable domain, filled in from reference TRBV11-2 and TRBJ1-2, reads EAGVAQSPRYKIIEKRQSVAFWCNPISGHATLYWYQQILGQGPKLLIQFQNNGVVDDSQLPKDRFSAERLKGVDSTLKIQPAKLEDSAVYLCASSSLGRGNYGYTFGSGTRLTVV.